This note documents a single T cell receptor (beta chain) sequence. Its antigen is not known. This specimen belongs to a study of cytomegalovirus exposure and HLA in healthy donors. Whole-study results and caveats: The investigators catalogued under 200 TCR beta chains as cytomegalovirus-associated. Sequencing depth across donors, presence/absence analyses assumed, was roughly uniform.

At collection, donors were nominally healthy, but unrecorded immune exposures were probable. Amplification used 60 Vbeta primers and 13 Jbeta primers. TCRdb's table, derived via immunoSEQ multiplex PCR, lists solely in-frame clones and lacks some. Of more than 150,000 clones in the sample, about four fifths were seen once. Sequenced: PBMCs. This clonotype was obtained from a woman aged 25 to 39 in good health and CMV-seronegative.

CDR3 protein: CASSRDRHYEQYF. Written as DNA, the CDR3 is TGCGCCAGCAGCCGCGACAGACACTACGAGCAGTACTTC. The chain recombines TRBV5-1 with TRBJ2-7; weak D call: TRBD1 (5 bases). Trimming took 4 bases from V and 3 from J, leaving 11 bases between them. The CDR3 covers 13 residues. Per germline, CDR1 SGHRS and CDR2 YFSETQ.